The text below deals with one TCR beta chain. Its target is not known. This record comes from a study of long-term antiretroviral therapy in people with HIV. In the study overall: The 2015 recommendation for immediate ART came about a decade after the earliest samples. Points from the study as a whole: ART-treated samples gained diversity yet remained below transplant donor controls. Narrower CDR3 length ranges marked HIV repertoires relative to controls.

Going into DNA extraction, samples held roughly 0.85-11 million cryopreserved PBMC. At survey level, the immunoSEQ assay was run in its v3.0 version. Data came from immunoSEQ multiplex PCR; TCRdb stores just in-frame clones and leaves some out. In the table there are tens of thousands of clones, 88% of which are singletons. The length of the CDR3 is 13 residues. V lost 3 bases, J lost 11 bases, and 19 bases lay in between. Germline assignment: CDR1 GTSNPN and CDR2 SVGIG (reference sequence). The starting material was unsorted PBMCs, obtained approximately 4.5 years after starting antiretroviral therapy. The TCR originated in a man aged 25 to 45 with HIV. The chain is built from TRBV30 and TRBJ1-1; D not resolved. CDR3 bases: TGTGCCTGGAGCGCAGGCGGACCCTCGGCGGCTTTCTTT. Translated, it gives CAWSAGGPSAAFF. Full variable domain (outside the CDR3, taken from reference TRBV30 and TRBJ1-1): SQTIHQWPATLVQPVGSPLSLECTVEGTSNPNLYWYRQAAGRGLQLLFYSVGIGQISSEVPQNLSASRPQDRQFILSSKKLLLSDSGFYLCAWSAGGPSAAFFGQGTRLTVV.